The source of this T cell receptor beta chain is a study of molecular identifiers for immune sequencing clone quantification. Libraries used about 20,000 to 1,100,000 sorted naive CD8 T cells and 10%, 30% or 50% RNA input. TCRdb ran MiXCR on the PCR reads and lists one entry per CDR3 protein. The sample shows about 98,000 distinct CDR3 sequences, under 40% of them seen only once. The CDR3 spans 16 residues. The germline V and J ends were trimmed by 5 bases and 0 bases, with 17 bases remaining between them. Germline CDR1 and CDR2: SGHDT and YYEEEE. Sequencing used naive CD8+ T cells from blood, with Jurkat cell RNA spiked in. Subset described: FACS-sorted CD8+CD4-CCR7+CD45RA+ naive T cells. This sequence joins TRBV5-6 and TRBJ1-1; D is unresolved. The receptor was derived from a human donor in good health. Some libraries in this study had Jurkat cell RNA spiked in. DNA for the CDR3: TGTGCCAGCAGAATTGATCCCGAAAGGTTGAACACTGAAGCTTTCTTT. Translating it yields CASRIDPERLNTEAFF.